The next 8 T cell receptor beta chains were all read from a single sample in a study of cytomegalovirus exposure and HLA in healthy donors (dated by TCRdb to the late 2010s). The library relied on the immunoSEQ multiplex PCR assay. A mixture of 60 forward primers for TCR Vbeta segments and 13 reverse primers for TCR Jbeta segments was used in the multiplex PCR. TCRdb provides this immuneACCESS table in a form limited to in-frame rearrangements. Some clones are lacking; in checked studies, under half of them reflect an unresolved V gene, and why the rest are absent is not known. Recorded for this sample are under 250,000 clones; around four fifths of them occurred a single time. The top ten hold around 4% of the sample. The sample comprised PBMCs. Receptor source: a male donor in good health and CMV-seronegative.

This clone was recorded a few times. The CDR3: CASSDIEPSTDTQYF. CDR3 sequence (DNA): TGCGCCAGCAGTGACATCGAACCTAGCACAGATACGCAGTATTTT. The chain has TRBV5-1 and TRBJ2-3; D not resolved. Trimming left V 5 bases short and J 0 bases short, with 13 bases between. The germline V gene encodes CDR1 SGHRS and CDR2 YFSETQ. The CDR3 has 15 residues.

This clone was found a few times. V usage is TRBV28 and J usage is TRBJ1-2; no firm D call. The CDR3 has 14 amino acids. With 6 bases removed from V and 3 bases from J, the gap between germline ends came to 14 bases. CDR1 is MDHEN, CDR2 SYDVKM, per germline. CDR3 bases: TGTGCCAGCAGCCCCGTGTCGGGGTACTATGGCTACACCTTC. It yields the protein CASSPVSGYYGYTF.

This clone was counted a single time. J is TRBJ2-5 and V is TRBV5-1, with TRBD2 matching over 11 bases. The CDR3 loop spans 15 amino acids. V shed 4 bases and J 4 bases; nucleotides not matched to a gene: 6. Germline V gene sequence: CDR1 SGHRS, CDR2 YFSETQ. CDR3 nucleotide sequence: TGCGCCAGCAGCGAACTAGCGGGAGCGCGAGAGACCCAGTACTTC. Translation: CASSELAGARETQYF.

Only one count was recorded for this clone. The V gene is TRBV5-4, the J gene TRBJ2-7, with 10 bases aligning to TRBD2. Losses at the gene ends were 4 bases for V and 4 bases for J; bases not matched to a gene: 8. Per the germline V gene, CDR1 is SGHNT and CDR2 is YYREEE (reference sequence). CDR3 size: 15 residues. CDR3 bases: TGTGCCAGCAGCCCCCCTAGCGGGAGCCGATACGAGCAGTACTTC. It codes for CASSPPSGSRYEQYF.

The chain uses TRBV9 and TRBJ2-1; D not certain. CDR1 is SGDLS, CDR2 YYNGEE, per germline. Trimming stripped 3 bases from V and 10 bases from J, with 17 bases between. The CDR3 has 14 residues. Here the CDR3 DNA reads TGTGCCAGCAGCGGCGGAAGCCCTAGAGGAGAGCAGTTCTTC. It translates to CASSGGSPRGEQFF.

The CDR3 DNA reads TGCGCCAGCAGCTTTTCGCGGGGGAACTATGGCTACACCTTC. This sequence encodes CASSFSRGNYGYTF. The chain carries TRBV5-1 and TRBJ1-2; D might be TRBD1 (5 bases). This CDR3 region has 14 residues. In germline, CDR1 is SGHRS, CDR2 YFSETQ. Trimming cost V 2 bases and J 2 bases, with 10 bases left between them.

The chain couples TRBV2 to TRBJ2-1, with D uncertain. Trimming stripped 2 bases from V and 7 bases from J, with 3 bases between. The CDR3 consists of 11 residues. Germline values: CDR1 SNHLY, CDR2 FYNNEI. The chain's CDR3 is CASSEYNEQFF. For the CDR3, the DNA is TGTGCCAGCAGTGAATATAATGAGCAGTTCTTC.

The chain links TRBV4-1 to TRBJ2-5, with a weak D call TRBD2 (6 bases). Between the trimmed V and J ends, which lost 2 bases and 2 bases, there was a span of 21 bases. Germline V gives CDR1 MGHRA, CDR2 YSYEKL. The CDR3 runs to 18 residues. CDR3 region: CASSQFYPTSSTQETQYF. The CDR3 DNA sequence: TGCGCCAGCAGCCAATTTTACCCGACTAGTTCGACTCAAGAGACCCAGTACTTC.